This T cell receptor beta chain was sequenced during a study of T cells after yellow fever vaccination (dated by TCRdb to between 2017 and 2020). Regarding the research as a whole: The SMART-Seq v4 Ultra Low Input RNA kit was used to prepare libraries from fractions with low cell numbers. Blood was collected at multiple timepoints before and after primary and secondary immunization, and bulk PBMC replicates and cell subsets were isolated. Two healthy male donors made up the cohort, one aged 18 to 29 years and the other aged 30 to 40 years. To follow T-cell clones before and after both primary and booster YFV17D yellow fever vaccination, bulk TCR alpha and beta repertoires underwent longitudinal sequencing.

TCR cDNA was made using 5'RACE template switching, a step that added a universal primer site and unique molecular identifiers. cDNA synthesis was primed from both the TCR alpha and TCR beta constant segments. Two PCR steps were used to amplify libraries, with sample barcodes and sequencing adapters being added in the second step. Sequencing of libraries was performed on Illumina HiSeq 2500 (2x100 bp) or NovaSeq (2x150 bp). The authors' analysis ran thus. Reads were demultiplexed and collapsed into UMI consensus sequences with MIGEC, and V(D)J alignment was performed with MiXCR. Clonotypes responding to the vaccine were identified with edgeR on replicate PBMC samples, with the criteria of FDR below 0.01 and a log2 fold change above 5 up to day 15. Each bulk clonotype was labeled CD4 or CD8 based on which sequenced repertoire, CD4 or CD8, contained the clonotype at higher abundance. TCRdb reran the public reads through fastp at Q25 and MiXCR, keeping productive beta chains. When rows share a CDR3 protein, they turn into one entry using the most common DNA and genes. The V and J calls and clone size are TCRdb's, not the authors'. Present in this sample are just under 600,000 distinct CDR3 sequences, approximately 15% of which were seen just once. The ten largest clones add up to over 12% of the sample.

The study at large found these results: A small fraction of clonotypes showed up in both the CD4 and CD8 compartments, probably as a result of convergent recombination. The secondary T-cell response was found to be weaker but faster than the primary response, with a peak reached on day 5 rather than on day 15. After the booster, most clones that had expanded after primary vaccination were detected again (around 96% of CD4 and around nine tenths of CD8), suggesting broad maintenance of memory. Only two donors were included in the study, so the extent to which the findings can be generalized is limited. FACS-sorted repertoires could contain abundant contaminating clonotypes from the bulk population, so computational filtering was required.

As for this clonotype: It lacks a known antigen. Qualities for individual bases were not recorded, and no much larger clone is one base off.

From a lookup of the germline V gene, CDR1 and CDR2 are MNHEY and SVGAGI. V loses 8 bases of germline sequence and J loses 5 bases, and the interval between the two ends is 18 bases. Including the terminal cysteine and phenylalanine, the CDR3 comprises 15 residues. Only the CDR3 region is kept as DNA, spanning 45 bases read in frame from base 1. This specimen's treatment or condition label, interpreted: live attenuated yellow fever vaccine strain. At each blood-draw timepoint, two biological replicates of bulk PBMCs were collected. PBMCs were isolated from peripheral blood using a standard Ficoll-Paque protocol. TriZol was used to extract RNA from bulk PBMCs, from CD4 and CD8 fractions, and from dextramer-positive and dextramer-negative fractions.

Sequenced material: PBMCs, taken on the day of the yellow fever booster vaccination. This receptor was identified in a man aged 25 to 45 who received the YFV17D yellow fever vaccine. The chain couples TRBV6-5 to TRBJ2-2; TRBD1 is a possible D gene, resting on 6 matching bases. The encoded CDR3 is CASVRGTNPTGELFF. The sequence in DNA is TGTGCCAGCGTTAGGGGGACAAATCCTACCGGGGAGCTGTTTTTT.